Listed here are 18 T cell receptor beta chains from one sample, sequenced in a study of cytomegalovirus exposure and HLA in healthy donors. Vbeta (60) and Jbeta (13) primers were used in the PCR. Profiled with immunoSEQ multiplex PCR; TCRdb holds only in-frame clones, not every one. The repertoire holds some 130,000 clones, with over 60% as singletons. The sequenced sample was PBMCs. The origin of the receptors is a human donor in good health.

This clone was seen only a few times. The genes are TRBV5-5 and TRBJ1-5; tentatively, D is TRBD1 (6 bases). Looked up from germline, CDR1 is SGHKS and CDR2 is YYEKEE (reference sequence). The CDR3 runs to 16 residues. Trimming left V 4 bases short and J 8 bases short, with 22 bases between. The CDR3 region has the DNA TGTGCCAGCAGCGGGGGGGCAGGGTTTTATACTGAGCCCCAGCATTTT. This sequence encodes CASSGGAGFYTEPQHF.

The chain couples TRBV18 to TRBJ1-2; D ambiguous. V was clipped by 0 bases and J by 8 bases, with 7 bases between them. This CDR3 is 12 amino acids long. Germline V gene lookup returns CDR1 KGHSH and CDR2 LQKENI. CDR3 sequence reads: CASSPPEEGYTF. DNA for the CDR3: TGTGCCAGCTCACCACCGGAGGAAGGCTACACCTTC. Together with reference TRBV18 and TRBJ1-2, the CDR3 gives the full variable domain: NAGVMQNPRHLVRRRGQEARLRCSPMKGHSHVYWYRQLPEEGLKFMVYLQKENIIDESGMPKERFSAEFPKEGPSILRIQQVVRGDSAAYFCASSPPEEGYTFGSGTRLTVV.

This rearrangement joins TRBV5-4 to TRBJ1-2; D is perhaps TRBD1 (5 bases). Germline values: CDR1 SGHNT, CDR2 YYREEE (reference sequence). V was clipped by 4 bases and J by 8 bases, with 15 bases between them. CDR3 length: 13 residues. CDR3 in amino acids: CASSRAGVEGYTF. DNA for the CDR3: TGTGCCAGCAGCCGGGCGGGGGTGGAGGGCTACACCTTC.

This chain uses TRBV5-4 with TRBJ2-3, with 7 bases identical to TRBD1. Germline CDR1 SGHNT, CDR2 YYREEE (reference sequence). V was pared by 4 bases and J by 7 bases, with 12 bases of the junction left unmatched. The CDR3 contains 15 residues. CDR3 DNA sequence: TGTGCCAGCAGCACCCTCCGGGACAGCCAAAATACGCAGTATTTT. This codes for CASSTLRDSQNTQYF.

This chain joins TRBV6-1 and TRBJ2-5; TRBD1 is a possible D gene (5 bases). V shed 5 bases and J shed 11 bases, with 9 bases lying between them. Germline V lookup: CDR1 MNHNS, CDR2 SASEGT. CDR3 length equals 10 residues. The CDR3 region has the DNA TGTGCCAGCAGTACAGGAGAGCAGTACTTC. It is translated as CASSTGEQYF.

The CDR3 spells CASSYTGVDYGYTF. CDR3 bases: TGTGCCAGCAGTTATACAGGGGTTGACTATGGCTACACCTTC. The chain carries TRBV28 and TRBJ1-2; 7 bases are shared with TRBD1. The CDR3 has 14 amino acids. J lost 3 bases, V lost 4 bases, and 5 bases had no gene match. Germline values: CDR1 MDHEN, CDR2 SYDVKM.

The rearrangement links TRBV11-2 to TRBJ2-7, with TRBD2 identical over 7 bases. Germline trimming cut 0 bases from V and 1 base from J; bases unmatched to any gene: 6. CDR1 and CDR2 from the germline V gene are SGHAT and FQNNGV. This CDR3 contains 16 residues. This chain's CDR3 is CASSLDSSGMSYEQYF. CDR3 bases: TGTGCCAGCAGCTTAGATTCGAGCGGGATGTCCTACGAGCAGTACTTC.

The rearrangement uses TRBV19 and TRBJ1-6; TRBD1 matches at 7 bases. Losses at the gene ends were 5 bases for V and 10 bases for J; bases not matched to a gene: 11. This CDR3 is 15 amino acids long. Germline loops: CDR1 LNHDA, CDR2 SQIVND (reference sequence). CDR3 DNA: TGTGCCAGTAGTGGCGGGCAGGGGGTTGGATCACCCCTCCACTTT. Translating gives CASSGGQGVGSPLHF.

The V call is TRBV5-1, the J call TRBJ1-2; 9 bases are shared with TRBD1. The V segment lost 5 bases and the J segment 3 bases; nucleotides outside the gene matches: 5. This CDR3 is built from 14 residues. Germline CDR1 and CDR2: SGHRS and YFSETQ. Here the CDR3 DNA reads TGCGCCAGCAGACCTTGGACAGGGGACTATGGCTACACCTTC. It codes for CASRPWTGDYGYTF.

In regard to this clone: Other nucleotide sequences in the sample specify the same CDR3. The chain uses TRBV7-9 and TRBJ1-1; the D gene is possibly TRBD1 (6 bases). V lost 5 bases, J lost 3 bases, and 10 bases lay in between. Looked up from germline, CDR1 is SEHNR and CDR2 is FQNEAQ (reference sequence). This CDR3 has 13 residues. This chain's CDR3 is CASSPTGDTEAFF. CDR3 coding DNA: TGTGCCAGCAGCCCGACAGGAGACACTGAAGCTTTCTTT.

The chain has TRBV5-4 and TRBJ2-2; TRBD1 is a possible D gene (5 bases). Germline CDR1 reads SGHNT; CDR2 reads YYREEE (reference sequence). The V end was cut by 4 bases, the J end by 2 bases, with 12 bases between. The CDR3 length is 15 residues. The chain's CDR3 is CASSRATGNTGELFF. CDR3 in DNA: TGTGCCAGCAGCCGTGCAACAGGAAACACCGGGGAGCTGTTTTTT.

The V and J genes are TRBV28 and TRBJ2-2, with TRBD2 as a possible D gene (7 bases). Trimming took off 6 bases at V and 0 bases at J, with 17 bases between the two ends. Germline values: CDR1 MDHEN, CDR2 SYDVKM. This CDR3 is 17 amino acids long. The CDR3 is CASSVNGGASNTGELFF. The CDR3 bases are TGTGCCAGCAGCGTTAATGGGGGGGCCTCGAACACCGGGGAGCTGTTTTTT.

In its sample, this clone was seen once. The rearrangement links TRBV7-9 to TRBJ2-2; D uncertain. CDR1 SEHNR and CDR2 FQNEAQ come from the germline V gene (reference sequence). V lost 5 bases, J lost 5 bases, and 15 bases lay in between. The CDR3 contains 15 residues. The DNA of the CDR3 is TGTGCCAGCAGCCCGAGTCGTCCGGGTACCGGGGAGCTGTTTTTT. Encoded protein: CASSPSRPGTGELFF. Filled out from reference TRBV7-9 and TRBJ2-2, the complete variable domain reads DTGVSQNPRHKITKRGQNVTFRCDPISEHNRLYWYRQTLGQGPEFLTYFQNEAQLEKSRLLSDRFSAERPKGSFSTLEIQRTEQGDSAMYLCASSPSRPGTGELFFGEGSRLTVL.

V is TRBV7-9 and J is TRBJ1-3; 7 nucleotides align to TRBD1. The CDR3 runs 17 residues. Trimming took 4 bases from V and 0 from J; bases not matched to a gene: 9. Germline CDR1 and CDR2: SEHNR and FQNEAQ (reference sequence). In nucleotides, the CDR3 is TGTGCCAGCAGCTATGACAGGGCCTCCTTCTCTGGAAACACCATATATTTT. This codes for CASSYDRASFSGNTIYF.

V is TRBV13 and J is TRBJ1-1; D might be TRBD1 (6 bases). Germline V gene data show CDR1 as PRHDT and CDR2 as FYEKMQ (reference sequence). V was pared by 4 bases and J by 2 bases, with 14 bases between. This CDR3 region has 15 residues. The DNA of the CDR3 is TGTGCCAGCAGCTCCCCCCGGGACACAAACACTGAAGCTTTCTTT. Translated, it gives CASSSPRDTNTEAFF. The whole variable domain, filled in from reference TRBV13 and TRBJ1-1, reads AAGVIQSPRHLIKEKRETATLKCYPIPRHDTVYWYQQGPGQDPQFLISFYEKMQSDKGSIPDRFSAQQFSDYHSELNMSSLELGDSALYFCASSSPRDTNTEAFFGQGTRLTVV.

The V gene is TRBV7-8, the J gene TRBJ2-5; TRBD2 matches at 13 bases. This CDR3 contains 18 residues. Trimming removed 5 bases from V and 5 bases from J; junction bases left unmatched: 14. CDR1 SGHVS and CDR2 FQNEAQ come from the germline V gene. CDR3 sequence reads: CASSTGTSGVFRPETQYF. The DNA for the CDR3 is TGTGCCAGCAGCACAGGGACTAGCGGGGTCTTCCGGCCGGAGACCCAGTACTTC.

In its sample, this clone was seen once. The rearrangement links TRBV28 to TRBJ2-7; 8 positions match TRBD2. Trimming cost V 3 bases and J 3 bases; bases outside gene matches: 7. The CDR3 covers 15 residues. Germline V gene sequence: CDR1 MDHEN, CDR2 SYDVKM. DNA of the CDR3: TGTGCCAGCAGTTTGGGTAGCGGGGCTAACTACGAGCAGTACTTC. Residues: CASSLGSGANYEQYF. The whole variable domain, filled in from reference TRBV28 and TRBJ2-7, reads DVKVTQSSRYLVKRTGEKVFLECVQDMDHENMFWYRQDPGLGLRLIYFSYDVKMKEKGDIPEGYSVSREKKERFSLILESASTNQTSMYLCASSLGSGANYEQYFGPGTRLTVT.

The chain couples TRBV6-5 to TRBJ1-1; TRBD1 aligns across 8 bases. Trimming cost V 3 bases and J 6 bases; bases outside gene matches: 9. The CDR3 loop spans 15 amino acids. In germline, CDR1 is MNHEY, CDR2 SVGAGI. The CDR3 DNA reads TGTGCCAGCAGTTATTGGGACAGGTTATCATCTGAAGCTTTCTTT. It is translated as CASSYWDRLSSEAFF.